The 15 T cell receptor beta chains listed next were all sequenced from one sample in a study of tumor-infiltrating lymphocytes in primary liver carcinoma. The researchers produced TCR beta cDNA from roughly 500 ng total RNA with a constant-region primer. Libraries covering TCR beta were generated through three nested multiplex PCR rounds (using a slightly modified ARM-PCR). The opening two PCR rounds, 10 cycles each, paired TRBV1-TRBV30 forward primers with a C-beta reverse primer. Via MiXCR, TCRdb re-called the multiplex PCR reads, giving one row per CDR3 protein. The sample carries under 200,000 distinct CDR3 sequences, 65% recorded once. RNA isolated from unsorted whole blood supplied the blood RNA, with germline DNA also extracted. The sample was peripheral blood. The receptors shown here come from a woman aged 60-75 years with primary liver carcinoma and hepatitis B virus infection.

Notes on this clonotype: This may be a read error, as it is one base from a much larger clone. This chain uses TRBV6-6 with TRBJ2-1; TRBD2 agrees at 13 bases. Germline V gene data show CDR1 as MNHNY and CDR2 as SVGAGI (reference sequence). CDR3 size: 16 residues. V gave up 8 bases and J gave up 8 bases; unmatched junction bases: 12. CDR3 protein: CASAPTGTSGKYEQFF. The CDR3 DNA reads as TGTGCCAGCGCCCCTACCGGGACTAGCGGGAAATATGAGCAGTTCTTC.

A note on this clonotype: The junction departs from the called germline gene at one end, perhaps through a read error. The chain recombines TRBV11-1 with TRBJ2-3, with TRBD2 matching over 7 bases. The CDR3 runs 14 residues. CDR1 is SGHAT and CDR2 is FQDESV in the germline V gene (reference sequence). The CDR3 DNA follows: TGTGCCAGCAGCTTAAGTCAACGTGCGGGAGAGTCACACTTT. Its protein is CASSLSQRAGESHF.

Worth noting for this clonotype: Just one base apart from a much larger clone, this may be a read error. The chain employs TRBV5-6 and TRBJ2-2; D may be TRBD2 (5 bases). CDR3 length equals 16 residues. Deletions cut 4 bases from V and 5 bases from J, with 18 bases between. Per germline, CDR1 SGHDT and CDR2 YYEEEE. The CDR3 sequence is CASSPRGEWRTGELFF. The CDR3 nucleotides are TGTGCCAGCAGCCCTCGGGGAGAGTGGAGGACCGGGGAGCTGTTTTTT.

Of note for this clonotype: One end of the junction varies from germline; a read error may be responsible. V is TRBV5-5 and J is TRBJ2-3; 15 bases are a match to TRBD2. The CDR3 runs to 16 residues. Germline-derived CDR1 and CDR2 are SGHKS and YYEKEE (reference sequence). The CDR3 DNA is TGTGCCAGCATCTCCGGGACTAGCGGGGGGACAGATACGCAGTGTTTT. It translates to CASISGTSGGTDTQCF.

Worth noting for this clonotype: One end of the junction is discordant with germline, which a read error may explain. The V gene is TRBV7-8, the J gene TRBJ2-3; the match to TRBD2 covers 9 bases. The CDR3 runs to 15 residues. Germline V gene data show CDR1 as SGHVS and CDR2 as FQNEAQ. CDR3 DNA: TGTGCCAGCAGCTCGAGTAGCGGGAGTACAGATACGCAATATTTT. It encodes CASSSSSGSTDTQYF.

With respect to this clonotype: A read error may produce the germline difference seen at one junction end. The V gene is TRBV7-8, the J gene TRBJ2-1; D call uncertain. CDR3 length equals 15 residues. Germline V lookup: CDR1 SGHVS, CDR2 FQNEAQ. CDR3 nucleotides: TGTGTCAGCAGCCCCCAGCCGGGCTCATACAATGAGCAGTTCTTC. Protein product: CVSSPQPGSYNEQFF.

The V gene is TRBV5-4, the J gene TRBJ2-2; possibly TRBD1 or TRBD2 for D (5 bases each). The germline V gene encodes CDR1 SGHNT and CDR2 YYREEE (reference sequence). The CDR3 is made up of 13 amino acids. Trimming stripped 2 bases from V and 5 bases from J, with 7 bases between. The CDR3 nucleotides read TGTGCCAGCAGCTTTGGGGGAACCGGGGAGCTGTTTTTT. It is translated as CASSFGGTGELFF.

About this clonotype: A much larger clone differs by one base, so this may be a read error. This chain connects TRBV7-9 to TRBJ1-1, with D perhaps matching TRBD1 (6 bases). There are 14 residues in the CDR3. CDR1 is SEHNR and CDR2 is FQNEAQ in the germline V gene (reference sequence). This CDR3 is CASHGEGGNTEALF. The DNA for the CDR3 is TGTGCCAGCCACGGGGAGGGGGGGAACACTGAAGCTCTCTTT.

The chain links TRBV11-2 to TRBJ2-3, with 7 nucleotides matching TRBD1. TRBJ1-5 explains the end of the DNA better; the J call may be wrong. This CDR3 spans 15 amino acids. Germline V gene data show CDR1 as SGHAT and CDR2 as FQNNGV. CDR3 sequence (DNA): TGTGCCAGCGGCCCACAGGGGTCAGACACAGATATGCAGCATTTT. It specifies CASGPQGSDTDMQHF.

Here the CDR3 reads CASSPRGGPLGESQYF. CDR3 nucleotide sequence: TGTGCCAGCAGCCCTCGGGGGGGACCCTTAGGGGAGTCCCAGTACTTC. The gene calls are TRBV7-8 and TRBJ2-5; 8 nucleotides align to TRBD2. There are 16 residues in the CDR3. J was trimmed by 9 bases and V by 5 bases; bases with no gene match: 17. Germline CDR1 is SGHVS and CDR2 is FQNEAQ.

Points on this clonotype: This may be a read error: a much more frequent sequence differs by one nucleotide. The chain recombines TRBV12-3 or TRBV12-4 with TRBJ1-1; D unresolved. Trimming cost V 6 bases and J 5 bases, with 10 bases left between them. This CDR3 comprises 12 residues. The CDR3 DNA reads as TGTGCCAGCAGGTTCAGGAGGACTGAAGCTTTCTTT. Residues: CASRFRRTEAFF.

V is TRBV19 and J is TRBJ1-1; D may be TRBD1 (5 bases). Germline CDR1 LNHDA, CDR2 SQIVND (reference sequence). V lost 8 bases and J lost 7, with 29 bases in between. The CDR3 contains 17 residues. CDR3 nucleotides: TGTGCCAGTTCCCATGGAGGGCAGGGAGTGGGCCCGATTGAAGCTTTCTTT. Its translation: CASSHGGQGVGPIEAFF.

In this sample, this clonotype turned up a few times. This chain joins TRBV30 and TRBJ2-1; 10 nucleotides agree with TRBD1. J lost 9 bases, V lost 2 bases, and 10 bases had no gene match. CDR3 length equals 15 residues. The germline gives CDR1 GTSNPN, CDR2 SVGIG (reference sequence). The CDR3 DNA reads as TGTGCCTGGAGTAGACGACAGGGGGCGCTAGGTGAGCAGTTCTTC. Amino acid sequence: CAWSRRQGALGEQFF. Based on the CDR3 plus reference TRBV30 and TRBJ2-1, the full variable domain is SQTIHQWPATLVQPVGSPLSLECTVEGTSNPNLYWYRQAAGRGLQLLFYSVGIGQISSEVPQNLSASRPQDRQFILSSKKLLLSDSGFYLCAWSRRQGALGEQFFGPGTRLTVL.

Ten or more counts support this clonotype. The chain joins TRBV11-2 to TRBJ1-2, with 11 bases identical to TRBD1. Looked up from germline, CDR1 is SGHAT and CDR2 is FQNNGV. The CDR3 totals 14 residues. V lost 5 bases, J lost 7 bases, and 6 bases stayed unmatched. The CDR3 DNA follows: TGTGCCAGCAGCGGACAGGGGGCGATTGGTGGCTACACCTTC. Translating it yields CASSGQGAIGGYTF.

In regard to this clonotype: This may be a read error: a much more frequent sequence differs by one nucleotide. The conserved phenylalanine or tryptophan normally closing the CDR3 is absent here, so this likely arose from a read error. This chain uses TRBV12-3 or TRBV12-4 with TRBJ1-5, with 10 bases lining up with TRBD1. The CDR3 loop spans 15 amino acids. V shed 6 bases, J shed 6 bases, and the junction held 8 bases outside the gene matches. The CDR3 bases are TGTGCCAGCAGCGGAGGGACAGGGGTGGGTCAGCCCCAGCATATT. Amino acid sequence: CASSGGTGVGQPQHI.